There are many counts of the clone carrying this TCR beta chain. Its antigen is as yet unknown. Germline V gene lookup returns CDR1 MNHEY and CDR2 SMNVEV (reference sequence). The germline V and J ends were trimmed by 6 bases and 5 bases, with 14 bases remaining between them. This CDR3 is 13 amino acids long. Tagging with unique molecular identifiers was applied to individual cDNA molecules. TCRdb called the 5' RACE reads again in MiXCR, with one record for every CDR3 protein. In the table there are just under 85,000 distinct CDR3 sequences, 8% to 13% of which are singletons. This sample was taken from a study of early T cells in non-severe SARS-CoV-2 infection. About the study: Sequencing used unsorted whole-blood bulk RNA, so chains lack pairing.

Study-wide findings and caveats: Matching against VDJdb likely underestimated virus-specific expansions, favoring anti-spike CD8.

This chain connects TRBV27 to TRBJ2-7, with D possibly TRBD2 on 5 matching bases. This receptor was identified in an adult who was a healthcare worker with PCR-confirmed SARS-CoV-2 infection or an uninfected control (not recorded which). The input for sequencing was whole blood, taken at baseline. The CDR3 loop reads CASRRVQRDEQYF. In nucleotides, the CDR3 is TGTGCCAGCAGGAGGGTTCAACGGGACGAGCAGTACTTC.